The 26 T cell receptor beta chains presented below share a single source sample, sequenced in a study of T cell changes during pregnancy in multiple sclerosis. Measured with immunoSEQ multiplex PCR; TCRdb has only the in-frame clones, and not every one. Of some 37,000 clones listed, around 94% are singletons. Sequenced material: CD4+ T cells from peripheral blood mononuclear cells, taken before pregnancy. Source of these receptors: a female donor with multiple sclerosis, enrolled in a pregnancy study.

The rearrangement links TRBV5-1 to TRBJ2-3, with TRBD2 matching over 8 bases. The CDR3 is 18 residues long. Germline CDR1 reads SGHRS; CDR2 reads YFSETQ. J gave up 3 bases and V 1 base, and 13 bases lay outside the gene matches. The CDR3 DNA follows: TGCGCCAGCAGCTTGTTCGGCGGGAGGACTGGCAGAACAGATACGCAGTATTTT. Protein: CASSLFGGRTGRTDTQYF.

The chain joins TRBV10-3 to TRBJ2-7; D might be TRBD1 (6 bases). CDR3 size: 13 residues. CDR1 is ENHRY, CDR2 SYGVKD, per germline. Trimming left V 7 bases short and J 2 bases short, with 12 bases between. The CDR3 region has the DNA TGTGCCATCATGGGGACACACACCTACGAGCAGTACTTC. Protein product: CAIMGTHTYEQYF.

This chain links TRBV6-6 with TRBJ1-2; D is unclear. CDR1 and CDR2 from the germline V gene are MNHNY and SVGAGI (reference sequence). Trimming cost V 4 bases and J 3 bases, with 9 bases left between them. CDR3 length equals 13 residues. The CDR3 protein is CASSLSRDYGYTF. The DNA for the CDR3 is TGTGCCAGCAGTTTATCACGGGACTATGGCTACACCTTC.

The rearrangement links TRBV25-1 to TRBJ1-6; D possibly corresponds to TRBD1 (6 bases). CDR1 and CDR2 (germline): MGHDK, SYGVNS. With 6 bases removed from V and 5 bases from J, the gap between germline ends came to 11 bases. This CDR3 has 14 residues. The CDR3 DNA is TGTGCCAGCAGCTTGGACAGCGATAATTCACCCCTCCACTTT. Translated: CASSLDSDNSPLHF.

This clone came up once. As DNA, the CDR3 is TGTGCCAGCAGCCAGACTAGCGACACAGATACGCAGTATTTT. It codes for CASSQTSDTDTQYF. V gene TRBV6-5 combines with J gene TRBJ2-3; 8 positions match TRBD2. The length of the CDR3 is 14 residues. Germline V lookup: CDR1 MNHEY, CDR2 SVGAGI. Germline trimming cut 6 bases from V and 2 bases from J; bases unmatched to any gene: 4.

DNA for the CDR3: TGTGCCAGCAGCCACCCCGGTGACGGGGAGCTGTTTTTT. Translated, it gives CASSHPGDGELFF. V gene TRBV7-3 combines with J gene TRBJ2-2; D is undetermined. Per the germline V gene, CDR1 is SGHTA and CDR2 is FQGTGA. CDR3 length equals 13 residues. Trimming took 5 bases from V and 7 from J, leaving 11 bases between them.

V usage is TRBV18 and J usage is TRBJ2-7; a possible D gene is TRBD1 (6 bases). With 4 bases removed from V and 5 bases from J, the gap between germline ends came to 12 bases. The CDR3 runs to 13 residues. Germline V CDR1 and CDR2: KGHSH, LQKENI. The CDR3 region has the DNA TGTGCCAGCTCACAACAACAGGGCCACGAGCAGTACTTC. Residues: CASSQQQGHEQYF.

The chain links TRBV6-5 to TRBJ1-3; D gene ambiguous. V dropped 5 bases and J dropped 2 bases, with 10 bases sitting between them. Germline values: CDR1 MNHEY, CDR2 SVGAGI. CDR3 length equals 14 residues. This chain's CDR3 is CASSELRTGNTIYF. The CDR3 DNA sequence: TGTGCCAGCAGTGAATTGAGGACTGGAAACACCATATATTTT.

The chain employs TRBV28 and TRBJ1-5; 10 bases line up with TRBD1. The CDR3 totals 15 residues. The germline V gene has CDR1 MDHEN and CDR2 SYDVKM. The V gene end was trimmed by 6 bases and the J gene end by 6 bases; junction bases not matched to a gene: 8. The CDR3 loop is CASRSGQGVGQPQHF. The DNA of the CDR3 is TGTGCCAGCAGGTCCGGACAGGGGGTCGGTCAGCCCCAGCATTTT.

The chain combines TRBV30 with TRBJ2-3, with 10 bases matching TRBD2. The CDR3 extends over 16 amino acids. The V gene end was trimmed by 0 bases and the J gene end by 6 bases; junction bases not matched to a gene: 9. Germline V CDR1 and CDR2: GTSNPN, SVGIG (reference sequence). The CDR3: CAWSVPASGSWDTQYF. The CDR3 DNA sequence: TGTGCCTGGAGTGTACCGGCTAGCGGGAGCTGGGATACGCAGTATTTT.

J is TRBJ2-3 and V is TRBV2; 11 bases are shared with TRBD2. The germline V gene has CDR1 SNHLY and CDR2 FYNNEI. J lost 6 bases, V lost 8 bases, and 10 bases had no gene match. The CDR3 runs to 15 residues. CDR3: CASGGPSGRSDTQYF. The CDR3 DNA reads TGTGCCAGCGGGGGGCCTAGCGGGAGGTCGGATACGCAGTATTTT.

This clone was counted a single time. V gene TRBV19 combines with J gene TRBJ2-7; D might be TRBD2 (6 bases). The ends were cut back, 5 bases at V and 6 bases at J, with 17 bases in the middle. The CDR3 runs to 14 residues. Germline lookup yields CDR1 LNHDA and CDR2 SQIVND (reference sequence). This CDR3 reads CASSPRGTSTEQYF. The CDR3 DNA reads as TGTGCCAGTAGTCCCAGAGGGACTTCTACCGAGCAGTACTTC.

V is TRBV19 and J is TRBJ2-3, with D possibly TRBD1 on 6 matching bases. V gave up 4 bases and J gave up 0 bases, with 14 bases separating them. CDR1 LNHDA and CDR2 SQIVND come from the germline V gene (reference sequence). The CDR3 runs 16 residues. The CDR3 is CASSTQTGYSTDTQYF. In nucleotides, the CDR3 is TGTGCCAGTAGTACCCAGACAGGTTATAGCACAGATACGCAGTATTTT.

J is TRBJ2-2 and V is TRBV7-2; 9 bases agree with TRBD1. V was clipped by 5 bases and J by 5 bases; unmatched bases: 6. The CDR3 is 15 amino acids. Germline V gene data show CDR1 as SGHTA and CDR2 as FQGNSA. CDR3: CASSPDRGWTGELFF. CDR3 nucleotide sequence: TGTGCCAGCAGCCCCGACAGGGGGTGGACCGGGGAGCTGTTTTTT.

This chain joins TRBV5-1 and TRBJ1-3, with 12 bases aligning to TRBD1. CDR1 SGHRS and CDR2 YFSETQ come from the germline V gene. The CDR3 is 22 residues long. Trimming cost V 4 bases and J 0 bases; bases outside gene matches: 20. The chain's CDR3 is CASSRWPGTGGSEGSSGNTIYF. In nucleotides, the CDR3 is TGCGCCAGCAGCCGTTGGCCCGGGACAGGGGGCTCCGAAGGTAGCTCTGGAAACACCATATATTTT.

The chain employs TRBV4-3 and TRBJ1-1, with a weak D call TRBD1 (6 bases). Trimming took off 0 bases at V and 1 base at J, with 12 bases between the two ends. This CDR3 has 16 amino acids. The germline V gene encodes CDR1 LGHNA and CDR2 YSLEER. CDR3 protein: CASSQDGGQRNTEAFF. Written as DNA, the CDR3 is TGCGCCAGCAGCCAAGATGGGGGCCAAAGGAACACTGAAGCTTTCTTT.

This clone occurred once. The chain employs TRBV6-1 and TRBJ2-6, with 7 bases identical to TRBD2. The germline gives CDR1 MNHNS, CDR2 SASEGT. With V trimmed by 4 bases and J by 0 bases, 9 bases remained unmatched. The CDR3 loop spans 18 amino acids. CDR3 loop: CASSGGRGGASGANVLTF. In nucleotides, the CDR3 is TGTGCCAGCAGTGGTGGACGGGGAGGGGCCTCTGGGGCCAACGTCCTGACTTTC.

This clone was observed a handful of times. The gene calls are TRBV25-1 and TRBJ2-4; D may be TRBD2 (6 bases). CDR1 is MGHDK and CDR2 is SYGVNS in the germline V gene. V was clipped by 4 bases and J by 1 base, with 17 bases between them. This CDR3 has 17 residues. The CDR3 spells CASSGRSGTLAKNIQYF. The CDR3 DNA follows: TGTGCCAGCAGTGGACGATCCGGGACTCTGGCCAAAAACATTCAGTACTTC.

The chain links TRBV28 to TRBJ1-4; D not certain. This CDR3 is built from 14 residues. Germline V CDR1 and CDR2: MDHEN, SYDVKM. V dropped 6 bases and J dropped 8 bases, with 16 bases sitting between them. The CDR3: CASRKHGTGEKLFF. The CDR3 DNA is TGTGCCAGCAGGAAACACGGTACGGGAGAAAAACTGTTTTTT.

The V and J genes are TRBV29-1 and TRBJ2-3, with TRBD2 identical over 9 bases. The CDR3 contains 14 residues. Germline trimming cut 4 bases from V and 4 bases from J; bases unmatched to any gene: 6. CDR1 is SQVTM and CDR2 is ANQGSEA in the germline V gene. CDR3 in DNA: TGCAGCGTTGTCCTAGCGGGATTTCCAGATACGCAGTATTTT. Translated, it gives CSVVLAGFPDTQYF.

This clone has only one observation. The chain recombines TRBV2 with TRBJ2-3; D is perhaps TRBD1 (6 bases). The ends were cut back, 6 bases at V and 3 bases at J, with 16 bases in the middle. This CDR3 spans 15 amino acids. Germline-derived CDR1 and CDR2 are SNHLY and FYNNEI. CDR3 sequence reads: CASRAQGIWTDTQYF. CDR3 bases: TGTGCCAGCAGGGCACAGGGTATCTGGACAGATACGCAGTATTTT. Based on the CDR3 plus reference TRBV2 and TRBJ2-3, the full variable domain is EPEVTQTPSHQVTQMGQEVILRCVPISNHLYFYWYRQILGQKVEFLVSFYNNEISEKSEIFDDQFSVERPDGSNFTLKIRSTKLEDSAMYFCASRAQGIWTDTQYFGPGTRLTVL.

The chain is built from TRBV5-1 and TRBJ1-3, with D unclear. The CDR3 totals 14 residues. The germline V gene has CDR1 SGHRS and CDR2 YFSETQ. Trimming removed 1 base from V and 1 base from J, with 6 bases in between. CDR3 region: CASSLTESGNTIYF. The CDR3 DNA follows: TGCGCCAGCAGCTTGACAGAATCTGGAAACACCATATATTTT.

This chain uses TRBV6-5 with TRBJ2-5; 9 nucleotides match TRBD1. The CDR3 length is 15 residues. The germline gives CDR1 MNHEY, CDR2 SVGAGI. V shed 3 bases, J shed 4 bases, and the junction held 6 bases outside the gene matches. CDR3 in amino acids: CASSYFGTGRETQYF. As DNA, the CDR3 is TGTGCCAGCAGTTATTTCGGGACAGGGAGAGAGACCCAGTACTTC.

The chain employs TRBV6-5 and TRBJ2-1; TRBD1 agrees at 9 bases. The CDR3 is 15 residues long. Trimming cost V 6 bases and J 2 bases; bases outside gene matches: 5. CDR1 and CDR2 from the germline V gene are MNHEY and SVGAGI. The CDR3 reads CASRPTGGPYNEQFF. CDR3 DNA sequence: TGTGCCAGCAGGCCAACAGGGGGCCCCTACAATGAGCAGTTCTTC.

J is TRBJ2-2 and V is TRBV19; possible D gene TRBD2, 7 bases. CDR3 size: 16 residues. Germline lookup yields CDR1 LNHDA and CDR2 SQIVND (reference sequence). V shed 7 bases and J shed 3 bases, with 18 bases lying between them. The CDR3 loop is CASISTGGRDTGELFF. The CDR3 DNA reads TGTGCCAGTATCTCTACGGGGGGCAGAGACACCGGGGAGCTGTTTTTT.

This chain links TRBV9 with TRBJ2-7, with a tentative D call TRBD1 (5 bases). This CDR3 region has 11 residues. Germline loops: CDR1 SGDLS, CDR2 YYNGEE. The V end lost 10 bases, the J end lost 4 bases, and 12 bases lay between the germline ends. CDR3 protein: CAQKSGYEQYF. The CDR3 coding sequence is TGTGCCCAAAAGTCAGGGTACGAGCAGTACTTC.